This T cell receptor (beta chain) was captured in a study of beta chain features in type 1 diabetes. Trimming left V 6 bases short and J 5 bases short, with 18 bases between. The CDR3 extends over 15 amino acids. Germline CDR1 reads SGHAT; CDR2 reads FQNNGV. There was one heparinised blood draw per donor, averaging roughly 100 mL. Every isolated RNA sample was fully reverse transcribed, so sequencing captured expressed TCRB transcripts. About 3.6 million reads was the average for naive, central memory and regulatory T cell samples. Produced via immunoSEQ multiplex PCR; TCRdb's table is partial and in-frame only. The table records hundreds of thousands of clones, roughly 12% of them present only once.

V is TRBV11-2 and J is TRBJ2-3, with D maybe TRBD2 (6 bases). Sequenced: naive CD4+ T cells from blood. The TCR was taken from a man between 18 and 35 years old in good health. CDR3 region: CASRNSRRGIDTQYF. For the CDR3, the DNA is TGTGCCAGCAGGAACTCGCGGCGGGGAATAGATACGCAGTATTTT. The variable domain in full, with the rest retrieved from reference TRBV11-2 and TRBJ2-3, is EAGVAQSPRYKIIEKRQSVAFWCNPISGHATLYWYQQILGQGPKLLIQFQNNGVVDDSQLPKDRFSAERLKGVDSTLKIQPAKLEDSAVYLCASRNSRRGIDTQYFGPGTRLTVL.